This T cell receptor beta chain was obtained from a study of blood T cell repertoires in COVID-19. Measured with immunoSEQ multiplex PCR; TCRdb has only the in-frame clones, and not every one. The table includes 150,000 or so clones, roughly four fifths detected once. From germline, CDR1 is LGHDT and CDR2 YNNKEL (reference sequence). There are 17 residues in the CDR3. Between the trimmed V and J ends, which lost 0 bases and 7 bases, there was a span of 21 bases. This clonotype was obtained from a human donor with acute or convalescent COVID-19. The donor label of this sample is uncertain. This sequence joins TRBV3-1 (or the pseudogene TRBV3-2) and TRBJ2-5; D may be TRBD2 (6 bases). Sequencing was carried out using peripheral blood. The CDR3 is CASSQERGSSLMGTQYF. Written as DNA, the CDR3 is TGTGCCAGCAGCCAAGAGCGGGGCTCCTCCTTAATGGGGACCCAGTACTTC.